These 26 T cell receptor beta chains share one sample of origin, sequenced in a study of chemoradiotherapy in HPV16-positive cancers. TCRdb's copy holds only in-frame clones and misses some; the assay was immunoSEQ multiplex PCR. This table holds 13,000 to 15,000 clones, approximately 91% found once. This sample comprised blood, obtained from a patient who underwent chemoradiotherapy. Source of these receptors: a human donor with HPV-associated anogenital cancer.

The V and J genes are TRBV29-1 and TRBJ2-1; 11 bases align to TRBD2. CDR1 is SQVTM and CDR2 is ANQGSEA in the germline V gene. J lost 3 bases, V lost 5 bases, and 3 bases had no gene match. This CDR3 contains 14 residues. CDR3 sequence (DNA): TGCAGCGTTCGGCTAGCGGGGGGCTACAATGAGCAGTTCTTC. It encodes CSVRLAGGYNEQFF.

This clone was detected once. This sequence joins TRBV2 and TRBJ2-1, with D maybe TRBD2 (6 bases). This CDR3 comprises 13 residues. CDR1 and CDR2 (germline): SNHLY, FYNNEI. V lost 5 bases and J lost 6, with 11 bases in between. The CDR3 reads CASSSGVSNEQFF. The CDR3 coding sequence is TGTGCCAGCAGTTCGGGGGTGAGCAATGAGCAGTTCTTC. Full variable domain (missing parts from reference TRBV2 and TRBJ2-1): EPEVTQTPSHQVTQMGQEVILRCVPISNHLYFYWYRQILGQKVEFLVSFYNNEISEKSEIFDDQFSVERPDGSNFTLKIRSTKLEDSAMYFCASSSGVSNEQFFGPGTRLTVL.

CDR3 sequence reads: CASSLDYGGPYEQYF. CDR3 sequence (DNA): TGTGCCAGCAGCTTAGACTACGGGGGGCCCTACGAGCAGTACTTC. The rearrangement links TRBV7-2 to TRBJ2-7; perhaps TRBD2 as D (7 bases). The V end lost 1 base, the J end lost 2 bases, and 12 bases lay between the germline ends. The CDR3 runs 15 residues. CDR1 SGHTA and CDR2 FQGNSA come from the germline V gene.

In this sample, this clone turned up a few times. The V gene is TRBV7-9, the J gene TRBJ2-1; 9 nucleotides match TRBD2. Germline lookup yields CDR1 SEHNR and CDR2 FQNEAQ (reference sequence). The CDR3 totals 16 residues. V lost 4 bases to trimming and J lost 2 bases; unmatched junction nucleotides: 6. The CDR3 bases are TGTGCCAGCAGCTCCTTAGCGGGGGCCCCCTACAATGAGCAGTTCTTC. Translated, it gives CASSSLAGAPYNEQFF.

The chain joins TRBV5-1 to TRBJ2-7; D is possibly TRBD1 (6 bases). Per germline, CDR1 SGHRS and CDR2 YFSETQ. This CDR3 spans 14 amino acids. V lost 0 bases and J 2 bases, leaving 9 bases between the germline ends. CDR3 nucleotides: TGCGCCAGCAGCTTGGAATGGACAGCCTACGAGCAGTACTTC. Translation: CASSLEWTAYEQYF.

CDR3 sequence reads: CASSRRAGGETQYF. The CDR3 DNA sequence: TGTGCCAGCAGCCGCCGGGCGGGCGGGGAGACCCAGTACTTC. The V gene is TRBV11-3, the J gene TRBJ2-5; maybe TRBD2 (5 bases). From germline, CDR1 is SGHNT and CDR2 YENEEA. Trimming took 5 bases from V and 5 from J, leaving 15 bases between them. The CDR3 is 14 amino acids.

The genes are TRBV27 and TRBJ2-3; 7 nucleotides agree with TRBD2. The V gene's germline CDR1 is MNHEY and CDR2 SMNVEV (reference sequence). V trimming: 4 bases; J trimming: 1 base; junction bases outside the gene matches: 8. CDR3 size: 16 residues. CDR3 residues: CASSYWSGGGTDTQYF. In DNA form, the CDR3 reads TGTGCCAGCAGTTACTGGTCGGGGGGTGGCACAGATACGCAGTATTTT.

This chain uses TRBV10-3 with TRBJ2-1; no firm D call. Trimming cost V 4 bases and J 7 bases, with 8 bases left between them. Germline loops: CDR1 ENHRY, CDR2 SYGVKD. The CDR3 consists of 12 residues. CDR3 DNA sequence: TGTGCCATCAGTGCCATGGGGAATGAGCAGTTCTTC. Amino acids: CAISAMGNEQFF.

The rearrangement links TRBV7-9 to TRBJ1-1, with 9 bases lining up with TRBD1. This CDR3 region has 18 residues. After removal of 1 base from V and 7 bases from J, the junction contained 16 bases not matched to a gene. In germline, CDR1 is SEHNR, CDR2 FQNEAQ (reference sequence). The CDR3 nucleotides read TGTGCCAGCAGCTTAGTAGGGGGGGACAGGGCGCGCAGGAGTGAAGCTTTCTTT. Translated, it gives CASSLVGGDRARRSEAFF.

In its sample, this clone was seen once. This chain connects TRBV27 to TRBJ1-1, with TRBD1 as a possible D gene (5 bases). Germline assignment: CDR1 MNHEY and CDR2 SMNVEV (reference sequence). Trimming pared 0 bases from V and 1 base from J, leaving 18 bases between. This CDR3 is built from 18 residues. The CDR3 region is CASSLSRQRPRQNTEAFF. CDR3 sequence (DNA): TGTGCCAGCAGTTTATCGAGACAGCGTCCTCGTCAGAACACTGAAGCTTTCTTT.

The chain combines TRBV6-1 with TRBJ2-7; weak D call: TRBD2 (7 bases). The CDR3 runs 15 residues. Trimming shortened V by 1 base and J by 0 bases, and 10 bases separated the two germline ends. CDR1 is MNHNS, CDR2 SASEGT, per germline. CDR3 loop: CASSEEGGSSYEQYF. The CDR3 nucleotides read TGTGCCAGCAGTGAAGAGGGGGGGAGCTCCTACGAGCAGTACTTC.

This chain joins TRBV2 and TRBJ1-3; D is perhaps TRBD1 (6 bases). There are 16 residues in the CDR3. In germline, CDR1 is SNHLY, CDR2 FYNNEI. V lost 2 bases and J 6 bases, leaving 17 bases between the germline ends. DNA for the CDR3: TGTGCCAGCAGTGAATTTGGGGCAGGGGTCACAAACACCATATATTTT. It specifies CASSEFGAGVTNTIYF. Looking up the rest from reference TRBV2 and TRBJ1-3 gives the full variable domain: EPEVTQTPSHQVTQMGQEVILRCVPISNHLYFYWYRQILGQKVEFLVSFYNNEISEKSEIFDDQFSVERPDGSNFTLKIRSTKLEDSAMYFCASSEFGAGVTNTIYFGEGSWLTVV.

The count of this clone is one. This chain connects TRBV4-3 to TRBJ2-5, with 10 bases fitting TRBD2. Trimming removed 6 bases from V and 1 base from J; junction bases left unmatched: 8. This CDR3 spans 16 amino acids. CDR1 and CDR2 (germline): LGHNA, YSLEER. CDR3 in DNA: TGCGCCAGCAGTTTGGGACTAGCGTTCTCCCAAGAGACCCAGTACTTC. This codes for CASSLGLAFSQETQYF.

V usage is TRBV2 and J usage is TRBJ2-7, with 8 positions matching TRBD2. Germline CDR1 and CDR2: SNHLY and FYNNEI. This CDR3 is 16 amino acids long. The trim removed 3 bases at V and 0 bases at J, leaving 7 bases unmatched. In DNA, the CDR3 is TGTGCCAGCAGTGACCCCTCGGGGGGGGGCTCCTACGAGCAGTACTTC. The encoded protein is CASSDPSGGGSYEQYF.

The chain combines TRBV5-1 with TRBJ1-2; D is perhaps TRBD1 (5 bases). V lost 0 bases, J lost 2 bases, and 8 bases lay in between. The CDR3 has 14 amino acids. Germline V gene data show CDR1 as SGHRS and CDR2 as YFSETQ. The CDR3 DNA follows: TGCGCCAGCAGCTTGGCCCCAGGGAACTATGGCTACACCTTC. It translates to CASSLAPGNYGYTF.

The V and J genes are TRBV6-5 and TRBJ1-4, with a weak D call TRBD1 (6 bases). This CDR3 contains 15 residues. Trimming took off 6 bases at V and 7 bases at J, with 18 bases between the two ends. Germline V gene sequence: CDR1 MNHEY, CDR2 SVGAGI. The CDR3 DNA sequence: TGTGCCAGCAGCTCATACATCAGGGGCAGTGAAAAACTGTTTTTT. Translation gives CASSSYIRGSEKLFF.

This rearrangement joins TRBV5-1 to TRBJ2-7; D remains ambiguous. The CDR3 covers 15 residues. Trimming took 0 bases from V and 2 from J, leaving 12 bases between them. The germline CDR1 and CDR2 sequences are SGHRS and YFSETQ. The DNA for the CDR3 is TGCGCCAGCAGCTTGGAGCCAGGTTCGGCCTACGAGCAGTACTTC. Encoded protein: CASSLEPGSAYEQYF.

V usage is TRBV12-5 and J usage is TRBJ2-1, with 9 bases identical to TRBD2. The germline gives CDR1 LGHNT, CDR2 FRNRAP. This CDR3 is built from 15 residues. J lost 0 bases, V lost 6 bases, and 3 bases had no gene match. DNA of the CDR3: TGTGCTAGTGGCCTAGCGGGGAGCTCCTACAATGAGCAGTTCTTC. It yields the protein CASGLAGSSYNEQFF.

V usage is TRBV2 and J usage is TRBJ1-4, with D maybe TRBD1 (5 bases). CDR3 length: 13 residues. Germline values: CDR1 SNHLY, CDR2 FYNNEI. V lost 3 bases and J lost 11, with 13 bases in between. CDR3 region: CASSENKGEKLFF. CDR3 sequence (DNA): TGTGCCAGCAGTGAGAATAAAGGGGAGAAACTGTTTTTT.

The chain joins TRBV10-3 to TRBJ1-2, with D possibly TRBD1 on 6 matching bases. The CDR3 totals 15 residues. The germline V and J ends were trimmed by 0 bases and 4 bases, with 12 bases remaining between them. From germline, CDR1 is ENHRY and CDR2 SYGVKD. Written as DNA, the CDR3 is TGTGCCATCAGTGAGTCCGGAGGGGGGGCCTATGGCTACACCTTC. Translating gives CAISESGGGAYGYTF.

The chain employs TRBV18 and TRBJ2-1; 10 positions agree with TRBD2. CDR3 size: 15 residues. The ends lost 8 bases at V and 8 bases at J; junction bases unmatched: 12. CDR1 and CDR2 (germline): KGHSH, LQKENI. CDR3 nucleotides: TGTGCCAGCCAGATAAGCGGGGGGGCCATGGATGAGCAGTTCTTC. It specifies CASQISGGAMDEQFF.

As to this clone: One end of the junction fails to match germline, which may point to a read error. The rearrangement joins TRBV20-1 to TRBJ2-1; TRBD2 aligns across 8 bases. This CDR3 is 10 amino acids long. Per the germline V gene, CDR1 is DFQATT and CDR2 is SNEGSKA (reference sequence). The CDR3 here is CSARHGGEVF. The DNA for the CDR3 is TGCAGTGCTAGACACGGGGGGGAGGTCTTC.

The chain is built from TRBV4-1 and TRBJ2-2; D remains ambiguous. The V gene lost 0 bases and the J gene lost 6 bases, with 14 bases spanning the gap. CDR1 and CDR2 (germline): MGHRA, YSYEKL. The CDR3 length is 16 residues. The CDR3 protein is CASSQEPAFNAGELFF. CDR3 nucleotides: TGCGCCAGCAGCCAAGAACCGGCTTTCAATGCCGGGGAGCTGTTTTTT.

The rearrangement links TRBV7-6 to TRBJ2-2; 7 bases map to TRBD1. CDR1 and CDR2 (germline): SGHVS, FNYEAQ. This CDR3 comprises 17 residues. With V trimmed by 7 bases and J by 0 bases, 11 bases remained unmatched. Here the CDR3 reads CASNKLSDRPNTGELFF. The CDR3 DNA reads TGTGCCAGCAACAAACTTTCGGACAGGCCGAACACCGGGGAGCTGTTTTTT. Filled out from reference TRBV7-6 and TRBJ2-2, the complete variable domain reads GAGVSQSPRYKVTKRGQDVALRCDPISGHVSLYWYRQALGQGPEFLTYFNYEAQQDKSGLPNDRFSAERPEGSISTLTIQRTEQRDSAMYRCASNKLSDRPNTGELFFGEGSRLTVL.

This clone has only one observation. The chain links TRBV4-2 to TRBJ1-5; the D gene is possibly TRBD1 (6 bases). Deletions cut 2 bases from V and 6 bases from J, with 14 bases between. The CDR3 contains 15 residues. CDR1 is LGHNA and CDR2 is YNFKEQ in the germline V gene. The CDR3 sequence: CASSQNGQRTQPQHF. The CDR3 DNA reads as TGTGCCAGCAGCCAAAACGGACAGCGGACTCAGCCCCAGCATTTT.

This clone was counted a single time. This rearrangement joins TRBV2 to TRBJ2-3; D gene unclear. The V and J ends lost 4 bases and 5 bases respectively, with 10 bases between them. CDR1 and CDR2 from the germline V gene are SNHLY and FYNNEI. This CDR3 contains 13 residues. DNA of the CDR3: TGTGCCAGCAGTGCCTACTTTGAAGATACGCAGTATTTT. Translation gives CASSAYFEDTQYF.